This T cell receptor beta chain stems from a study of blood T cells in healthy people across ages. With regard to this clonotype: Its matching antigen is unknown.

Together with a sample-barcoded 5' primer, a J-beta primer mix was included in a second PCR lasting about 7 to 12 cycles. TCRdb fed the 5' RACE reads into MiXCR, producing one record per CDR3 protein. The sample records about 680,000 distinct CDR3 sequences, 45% to 50% being singletons. General study points: Donor CMV infection status was unknown, possibly confounding age-related changes in expanded clonotypes. In long-lived donors, naive CD4+ cell counts and diversity exceeded those of aged donors.

The CDR3 extends over 15 amino acids. Trimming cost V 1 base and J 7 bases, with 16 bases left between them. The V gene's germline CDR1 is SGHTA and CDR2 FQGNSA. Drawn from each donor were approximately 9.2 milliliters of peripheral blood. No fewer than 5.5 micrograms of total RNA were isolated from every sample. This chain links TRBV7-2 with TRBJ1-2, with a tentative D call TRBD1 (5 bases). Sequencing was done on a sample of blood. The sequence derives from a woman in her sixties or seventies in good health. CDR3: CASSLVGEGVGGYTF. The CDR3 region has the DNA TGTGCCAGCAGCTTAGTAGGGGAGGGTGTTGGTGGCTACACCTTC.